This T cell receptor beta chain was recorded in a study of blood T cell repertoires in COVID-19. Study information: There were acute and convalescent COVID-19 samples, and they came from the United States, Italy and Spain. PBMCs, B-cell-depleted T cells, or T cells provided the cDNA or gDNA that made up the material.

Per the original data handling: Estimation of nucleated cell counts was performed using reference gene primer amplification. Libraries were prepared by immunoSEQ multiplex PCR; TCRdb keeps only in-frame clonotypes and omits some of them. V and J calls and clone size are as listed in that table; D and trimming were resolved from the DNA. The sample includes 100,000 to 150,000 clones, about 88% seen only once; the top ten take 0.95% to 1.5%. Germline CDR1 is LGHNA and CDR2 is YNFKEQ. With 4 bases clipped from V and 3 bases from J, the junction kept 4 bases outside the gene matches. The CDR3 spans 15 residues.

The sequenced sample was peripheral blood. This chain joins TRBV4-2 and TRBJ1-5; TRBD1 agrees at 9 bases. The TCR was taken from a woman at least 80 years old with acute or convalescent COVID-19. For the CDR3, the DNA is TGTGCCAGCAGCCTCCGGGACAGGGACAATCAGCCCCAGCATTTT. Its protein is CASSLRDRDNQPQHF.